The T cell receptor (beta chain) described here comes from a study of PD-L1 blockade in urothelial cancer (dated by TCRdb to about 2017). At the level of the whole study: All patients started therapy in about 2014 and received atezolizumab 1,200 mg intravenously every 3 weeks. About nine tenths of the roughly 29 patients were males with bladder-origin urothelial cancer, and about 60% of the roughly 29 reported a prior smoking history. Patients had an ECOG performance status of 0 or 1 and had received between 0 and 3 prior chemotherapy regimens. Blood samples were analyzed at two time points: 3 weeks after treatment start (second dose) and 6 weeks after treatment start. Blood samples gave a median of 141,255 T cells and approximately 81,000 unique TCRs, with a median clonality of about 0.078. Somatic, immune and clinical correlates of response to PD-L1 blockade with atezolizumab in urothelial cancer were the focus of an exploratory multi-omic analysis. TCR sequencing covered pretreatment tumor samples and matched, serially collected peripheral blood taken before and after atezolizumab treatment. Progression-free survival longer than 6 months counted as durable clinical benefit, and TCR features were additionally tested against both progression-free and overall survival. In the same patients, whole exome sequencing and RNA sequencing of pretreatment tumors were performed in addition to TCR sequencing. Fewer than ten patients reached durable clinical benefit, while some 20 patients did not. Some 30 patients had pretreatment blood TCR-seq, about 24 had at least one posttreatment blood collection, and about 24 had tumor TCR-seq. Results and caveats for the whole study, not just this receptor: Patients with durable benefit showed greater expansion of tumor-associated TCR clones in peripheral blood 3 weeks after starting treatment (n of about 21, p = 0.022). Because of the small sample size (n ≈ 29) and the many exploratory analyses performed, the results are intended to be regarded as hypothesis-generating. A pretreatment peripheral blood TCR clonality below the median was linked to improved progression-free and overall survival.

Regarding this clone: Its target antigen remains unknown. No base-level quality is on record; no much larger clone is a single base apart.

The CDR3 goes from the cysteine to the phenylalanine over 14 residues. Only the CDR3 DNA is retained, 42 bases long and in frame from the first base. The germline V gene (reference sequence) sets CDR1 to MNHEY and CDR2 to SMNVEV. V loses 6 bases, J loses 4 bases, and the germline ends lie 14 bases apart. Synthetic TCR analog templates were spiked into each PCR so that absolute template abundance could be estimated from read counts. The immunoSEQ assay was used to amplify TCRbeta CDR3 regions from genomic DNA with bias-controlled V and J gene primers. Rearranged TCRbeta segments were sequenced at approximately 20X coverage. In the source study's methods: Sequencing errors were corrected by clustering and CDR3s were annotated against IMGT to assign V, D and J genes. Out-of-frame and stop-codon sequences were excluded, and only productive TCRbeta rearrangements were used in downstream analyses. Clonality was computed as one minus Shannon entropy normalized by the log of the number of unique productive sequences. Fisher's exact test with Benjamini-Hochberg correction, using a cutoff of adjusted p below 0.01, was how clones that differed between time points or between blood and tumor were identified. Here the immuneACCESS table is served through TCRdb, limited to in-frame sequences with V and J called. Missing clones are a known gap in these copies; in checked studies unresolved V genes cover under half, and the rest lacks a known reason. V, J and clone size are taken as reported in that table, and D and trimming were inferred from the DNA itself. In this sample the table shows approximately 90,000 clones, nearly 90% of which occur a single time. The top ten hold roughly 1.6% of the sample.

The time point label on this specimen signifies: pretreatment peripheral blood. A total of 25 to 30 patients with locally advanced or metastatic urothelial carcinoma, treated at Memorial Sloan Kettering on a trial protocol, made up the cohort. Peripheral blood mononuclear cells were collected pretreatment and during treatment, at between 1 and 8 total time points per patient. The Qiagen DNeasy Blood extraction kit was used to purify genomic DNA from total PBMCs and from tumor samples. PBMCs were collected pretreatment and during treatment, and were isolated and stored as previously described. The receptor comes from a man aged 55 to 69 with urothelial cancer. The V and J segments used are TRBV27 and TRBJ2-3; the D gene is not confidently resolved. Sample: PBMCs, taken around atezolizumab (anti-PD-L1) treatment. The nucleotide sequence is TGTGCCAGCAGACCCCTCATTGCGGCAGATACGCAGTATTTT. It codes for CASRPLIAADTQYF.